These T cell receptor beta chains were read from a single sample in a study of blood T cell repertoires in COVID-19. TCRdb's copy holds only in-frame clones and misses some; the assay was immunoSEQ multiplex PCR. The sample has roughly 250,000 clones, around 90% seen once; the top ten hold 6% to 7%. The sample taken for sequencing was PBMCs or T cells enriched from blood (not recorded which). The receptors were gathered from a woman in her 30s with acute COVID-19. Both conserved end residues are part of each CDR3.

V gene: TRBV10-3; J gene: TRBJ1-3; CDR3 protein: CAIEDNENTIYF
V gene: TRBV27; J gene: TRBJ2-7; CDR3 protein: CASSSRQGRSSYEQYF
V gene: TRBV7-3; J gene: TRBJ2-3; CDR3 protein: CASSRLPLADEDTQYF
V gene: TRBV2; J gene: TRBJ2-4; CDR3 protein: CASSVQGASKNIQYF
V gene: TRBV7-9; J gene: TRBJ1-4; CDR3 protein: CASSFQGYEKLFF
V gene: TRBV11-2; J gene: TRBJ2-3; CDR3 protein: CASSLEPGGAGTQYF
V gene: TRBV19; J gene: TRBJ2-1; CDR3 protein: CASSIYGTKNEQFF
V gene: TRBV10-3; J gene: TRBJ2-7; CDR3 protein: CAIRGGGLSYEQYF
V gene: TRBV9; J gene: TRBJ2-3; CDR3 protein: CASSVASGVFFADTQYF
V gene: TRBV5-6; J gene: TRBJ2-7; CDR3 protein: CASSFVAGPYEQYF
V gene: TRBV9; J gene: TRBJ2-6; CDR3 protein: CASSPGDGANVLTF
V gene: TRBV6-1; J gene: TRBJ1-5; CDR3 protein: CASSVWTDYSNQPQHF
V gene: TRBV13; J gene: TRBJ2-7; CDR3 protein: CASSFGGPAGEQYF
V gene: TRBV28; J gene: TRBJ2-3; CDR3 protein: CASSLWSSGSTDTQYF
V gene: TRBV3-1/TRBV3-2; J gene: TRBJ2-2; CDR3 protein: CASSQAQAYRGGTGELFF
V gene: TRBV29-1; J gene: TRBJ1-4; CDR3 protein: CSPGCGREEKLFF
V gene: TRBV25-1; J gene: TRBJ2-2; CDR3 protein: CASSVQGYTGELFF
V gene: TRBV28; J gene: TRBJ1-6; CDR3 protein: CASTQVAESPLHF
V gene: TRBV5-1; J gene: TRBJ2-2; CDR3 protein: CASSLGRGTAGELFF
V gene: TRBV28; J gene: TRBJ1-1; CDR3 protein: CASSTRGRTEAFF
V gene: TRBV28; J gene: TRBJ1-6; CDR3 protein: CASRWTVWLNSPLHF
V gene: TRBV6-5; J gene: TRBJ1-6; CDR3 protein: CASGRDIASPLHF
V gene: TRBV18; J gene: TRBJ1-4; CDR3 protein: CASSRDSRTNEKLFF
V gene: TRBV5-4; J gene: TRBJ2-7; CDR3 protein: CASSLGSSYEQYF
V gene: TRBV15; J gene: TRBJ1-6; CDR3 protein: CATQTGGSSPLHF
V gene: TRBV4-1; J gene: TRBJ1-1; CDR3 protein: CASSQDPGGNTEAFF
V gene: TRBV28; J gene: TRBJ2-2; CDR3 protein: CASRQGDTGELFF
V gene: TRBV30; J gene: TRBJ1-1; CDR3 protein: CAWSRPAGAFF
V gene: TRBV19; J gene: TRBJ2-6; CDR3 protein: CASSQRLPAGANVLTF
V gene: TRBV6-5; J gene: TRBJ1-6; CDR3 protein: CACQQGSSSPLHF
V gene: TRBV4-1; J gene: TRBJ2-1; CDR3 protein: CASSRDRTNYNEQFF
V gene: TRBV5-1; J gene: TRBJ2-3; CDR3 protein: CASSLKGVTDTQYF
V gene: TRBV7-8; J gene: TRBJ2-1; CDR3 protein: CASSLLTSGELYNEQFF
V gene: TRBV6-5; J gene: TRBJ1-4; CDR3 protein: CASSSTGNNEKLFF
V gene: TRBV2; J gene: TRBJ1-1; CDR3 protein: CASSERTGSTEAFF
V gene: TRBV18; J gene: TRBJ2-2; CDR3 protein: CASSSLSTGKGGSALGTGELFF
V gene: TRBV6-1; J gene: TRBJ1-4; CDR3 protein: CASSERGQKNEKLFF